Listed below are T cell receptor beta chains from one sample, sequenced in a study of shared clonotypes between healthy human individuals. The assay was immunoSEQ multiplex PCR, and TCRdb's table has in-frame clones only and misses some. Here the sample spans around 1,000,000 clones, approximately 80% being singletons. The source material was memory CD4+ T cells from PBMCs. The receptor set was obtained from a young man in good health. Some clones in this sample may be carry-over from other donors' samples. Each CDR3 is given with its conserved first and last residue. D genes are given only for firm matches. Clone sizes are given selectively: once, few, many, or a class where the clone is expanded.

TRBJ2-7,NA,TRBV18,NA,CASSPTWSSYEQYF,TGTGCCAGCTCACCCACTTGGAGCTCCTACGAGCAGTACTTC
TRBJ2-7,NA,TRBV6-4,NA,CASSRDRYSGEQYF,TGTGCCAGCAGTCGCGACAGGTACTCGGGGGAGCAGTACTTC
TRBJ1-2,NA,TRBV5-6,NA,CASSSGGNYGYTF,TGTGCCAGCAGCTCGGGGGGGAACTATGGCTACACCTTC
TRBJ2-5,NA,TRBV5-4,once,CAGIGAETQYF,TGTGCCGGGATCGGGGCGGAGACCCAGTACTTC
TRBJ2-7,TRBD1,TRBV5-6,NA,CASSADRISYEQYF,TGTGCCAGCAGCGCGGACAGGATCTCCTACGAGCAGTACTTC
TRBJ1-3,NA,TRBV25-1,NA,CASSDAAGSGNTIYF,TGTGCCAGCAGTGACGCGGCAGGCTCTGGAAACACCATATATTTT
TRBJ1-2,NA,TRBV5-1,many,CASSSQGGQASSLYGYTF,TGCGCCAGCAGCTCACAAGGGGGACAAGCCTCTTCCTTATATGGCTACACCTTC
TRBJ2-5,NA,TRBV19,NA,CASSIWGEETQYF,TGTGCCAGTAGTATATGGGGGGAGGAGACCCAGTACTTC
TRBJ1-2,TRBD1,TRBV6-5,NA,CASSYSSGTGGYTF,TGTGCCAGCAGTTACTCTTCCGGGACAGGGGGCTACACCTTC
TRBJ2-7,TRBD2,TRBV9,once,CASSVASGRTYEQYF,TGTGCCAGCAGCGTAGCTAGCGGTCGTACCTACGAGCAGTACTTC
TRBJ1-2,TRBD1,TRBV19,NA,CASAGQGAFSNYGYTF,TGTGCCAGTGCGGGGCAGGGGGCGTTTAGTAACTATGGCTACACCTTC
TRBJ1-2,NA,TRBV6-1,NA,CASKGGNYGYTF,TGTGCCAGCAAGGGGGGTAACTATGGCTACACCTTC
TRBJ2-2,TRBD2,TRBV6-4,NA,CASSDGLAGAGELFF,TGTGCCAGCAGTGATGGACTAGCGGGAGCTGGGGAGCTGTTTTTT
TRBJ1-4,NA,TRBV7-8,few,CASSPATLATNEKLFF,TGTGCCAGCAGCCCAGCGACGCTGGCAACTAATGAAAAACTGTTTTTT
TRBJ2-3,NA,TRBV25-1,NA,CASRSGTSTDTQYF,TGTGCCAGCAGGTCCGGGACTAGCACAGATACGCAGTATTTT
TRBJ1-2,TRBD1,TRBV19,NA,CASSMGQGNYGYTF,TGTGCCAGTAGTATGGGACAGGGGAACTATGGCTACACCTTC
TRBJ1-1,NA,TRBV20-1,NA,CSARRTRGAGF,TGCAGTGCTAGAAGGACGAGGGGAGCCGGGTTT
TRBJ2-5,TRBD2,TRBV5-4,NA,CASSLSRTSGGAQYF,TGTGCCAGCAGCTTGTCGCGGACTAGCGGGGGGGCCCAGTACTTC
TRBJ1-1,NA,TRBV5-1,once,CASSFGGPNTEAFF,TGCGCCAGCAGCTTTGGGGGCCCGAACACTGAAGCTTTCTTT
TRBJ1-5,NA,TRBV19,once,CASGRVGSYNQPQHF,TGTGCCAGTGGGAGGGTGGGCAGCTACAATCAGCCCCAGCATTTT
TRBJ2-5,NA,TRBV30,NA,CAWSLRVQETQYF,TGTGCCTGGAGTTTAAGAGTCCAAGAGACCCAGTACTTC
TRBJ1-3,NA,TRBV28,NA,CASRKQGSGNTIYF,TGTGCCAGCAGGAAACAGGGATCTGGAAACACCATATATTTT
TRBJ2-1,TRBD2,TRBV7-3,NA,CASSSTVSGRVNEQFF,TGTGCCAGCAGCTCCACGGTTAGCGGGAGGGTAAATGAGCAGTTCTTC
TRBJ1-2,NA,TRBV5-6,once,CASSSTDSYGYTF,TGTGCCAGCAGCTCGACAGACAGCTATGGCTACACCTTC
TRBJ1-5,TRBD1,TRBV5-5,NA,CASSSRDRGSGNQPQHF,TGTGCCAGCAGCTCCCGGGACAGGGGATCGGGCAATCAGCCCCAGCATTTT
TRBJ2-2,NA,TRBV9,NA,CASSVVGGSTGTGELFF,TGTGCCAGCAGCGTAGTAGGAGGGTCCACAGGCACCGGGGAGCTGTTTTTT
TRBJ1-1,NA,TRBV28,NA,CASRAGITEAFF,TGTGCCAGCAGGGCGGGGATAACTGAAGCTTTCTTT
TRBJ2-7,TRBD2,TRBV13,NA,CASSLVLAGKYEQYF,TGTGCCAGCAGCCTAGTACTAGCGGGAAAATACGAGCAGTACTTC
TRBJ2-3,TRBD2,TRBV28,NA,CASTPQGLGTDTQYF,TGTGCCAGCACCCCGCAGGGACTAGGGACAGATACGCAGTATTTT
TRBJ1-4,NA,TRBV7-9,NA,CASSLASGYGEKLFF,TGTGCCAGCAGCTTAGCATCAGGGTATGGTGAAAAACTGTTTTTT
TRBJ2-5,NA,TRBV5-4,NA,CASTAGTRETQYF,TGTGCCAGCACCGCGGGAACAAGGGAGACCCAGTACTTC
TRBJ2-5,NA,TRBV10-3,NA,CAISESVAIETQYF,TGTGCCATCAGTGAGTCCGTAGCGATAGAGACCCAGTACTTC
TRBJ1-3,TRBD1,TRBV28,NA,CASNNRGTGNTIYF,TGTGCCAGCAATAACAGGGGGACTGGAAACACCATATATTTT
TRBJ2-3,TRBD1,TRBV7-9,NA,CASSLARQGGPTDTQYF,TGTGCCAGCAGCTTAGCGCGTCAAGGGGGCCCCACAGATACGCAGTATTTT
TRBJ2-1,NA,TRBV10-3,NA,CAITPGRSEQFF,TGTGCCATCACCCCGGGCAGAAGTGAGCAGTTCTTC
TRBJ1-1,TRBD1,TRBV5-1,NA,CASNNRGLNTEAFF,TGCGCCAGCAACAACAGGGGTCTTAACACTGAAGCTTTCTTT
TRBJ2-5,NA,TRBV6-1,NA,CASSGQRQQETQYF,TGTGCCAGCAGTGGTCAAAGGCAGCAAGAGACCCAGTACTTC
TRBJ2-2,NA,TRBV11-3,NA,CASRSPGQPNTGELFF,TGTGCCAGCCGATCCCCTGGACAGCCGAACACCGGGGAGCTGTTTTTT
TRBJ2-5,TRBD2,TRBV28,many,CASSRGLAGAGETQYF,TGTGCCAGCAGCCGCGGACTAGCGGGAGCGGGGGAGACCCAGTACTTC
TRBJ2-7,TRBD1,TRBV28,NA,CASTKSQGGQGVHEQYF,TGTGCCAGCACGAAGTCACAGGGGGGACAGGGAGTCCACGAGCAGTACTTC
TRBJ2-7,TRBD2,TRBV5-1,NA,CASSRLAGGSEQYF,TGCGCCAGCAGCCGGCTAGCGGGAGGTTCCGAGCAGTACTTC
TRBJ2-3,TRBD2,TRBV4-2,NA,CASSFGTSGTDTQYF,TGTGCCAGCAGCTTCGGGACTAGCGGCACAGATACGCAGTATTTT
TRBJ1-1,TRBD1,TRBV27,NA,CASRKWDRGMNTEAFF,TGTGCCAGCCGGAAGTGGGACAGGGGAATGAACACTGAAGCTTTCTTT
TRBJ2-7,NA,TRBV9,NA,CASSADVRSSYEQYF,TGTGCCAGCAGCGCCGACGTACGGAGCTCCTACGAGCAGTACTTC
TRBJ1-2,TRBD1,TRBV9,NA,CASSTRTGTYGYTF,TGTGCCAGCAGCACCCGGACAGGGACCTATGGCTACACCTTC
TRBJ2-1,TRBD2,TRBV11-1,NA,CASSRTSGTYNEQFF,TGTGCCAGCAGCCGGACTAGCGGTACATACAATGAGCAGTTCTTC
TRBJ1-1,NA,TRBV28,NA,CASSTPRVRLTEAFF,TGTGCCAGCAGTACCCCTCGGGTTCGTCTCACTGAAGCTTTCTTT
TRBJ1-1,NA,TRBV5-8,few,CASRSVRGTEAFF,TGTGCCAGCAGGTCAGTCAGGGGCACTGAAGCTTTCTTT
TRBJ1-2,NA,TRBV5-5,many,CASSLGLDYGYTF,TGTGCCAGCAGCCTGGGACTAGACTATGGCTACACCTTC
TRBJ2-3,TRBD1,TRBV28,NA,CASSGNPGTGSTDTQYF,TGTGCCAGCAGTGGGAACCCCGGGACAGGTAGCACAGATACGCAGTATTTT
TRBJ1-1,NA,TRBV5-4,NA,CASSLEGVGAEAFF,TGTGCCAGCAGCTTGGAAGGGGTAGGGGCTGAAGCTTTCTTT
TRBJ2-1,TRBD2,TRBV2,few,CASSVSEGLAGVPYNEQFF,TGTGCCAGCAGTGTAAGTGAGGGACTAGCGGGAGTCCCATACAATGAGCAGTTCTTC
TRBJ2-3,NA,TRBV4-2,NA,CASSQGGKSADTQYF,TGTGCCAGCAGCCAAGGCGGGAAGTCCGCAGATACGCAGTATTTT
TRBJ2-3,NA,TRBV11-2,NA,CASSLGVDPRTDTQYF,TGTGCCAGCAGCTTAGGAGTTGACCCCCGCACAGATACGCAGTATTTT